This paragraph reports one TCR beta chain. This entry belongs to a study of blood T cell repertoires in COVID-19. Profiled with immunoSEQ multiplex PCR; TCRdb holds only in-frame clones, not every one. Here the sample spans about 370,000 clones, roughly 86% being singletons. Germline-derived CDR1 and CDR2 are MNHNS and SASEGT. V dropped 0 bases and J dropped 3 bases, with 12 bases sitting between them. This CDR3 comprises 16 residues. The V gene is TRBV6-1, the J gene TRBJ1-5; no clear D. This receptor was taken from a woman aged 25 to 39 who had recovered from COVID-19. Sample: PBMCs or T cells enriched from blood (not recorded which). The CDR3 protein is CASSEAVGEFNQPQHF. The CDR3 DNA reads as TGTGCCAGCAGTGAAGCGGTCGGAGAATTCAATCAGCCCCAGCATTTT.